This T cell receptor (beta chain) was sequenced in a study of blood T cells in healthy people across ages. Study-level background: Template switching caught about one barcoded beta molecule for each two T cells.

V lost 0 bases and J lost 1, with 13 bases in between. This CDR3 is 16 amino acids long. Germline CDR1 LGHNA, CDR2 YSLEER. Study-wide findings and caveats: A roughly linear age-dependent decrease characterized TCR beta diversity per million T cells.

Next came a second PCR, run for about 7 to 12 cycles, which used a sample-barcoded 5' primer along with a J-beta primer mix. TCRdb reprocessed the 5' RACE reads via MiXCR and lists one record per CDR3 protein. Among approximately 900,000 distinct CDR3 sequences listed, 40% to 60% were seen once. Note on this clonotype: Antigen unknown.

The TCR originated in a man aged 25 to 45 in good health. The sample consisted of blood. V and J are TRBV4-3 and TRBJ2-7; weak D call: TRBD2 (6 bases). The CDR3 here is CASSQDPAGQSYEQYF. Here the CDR3 DNA reads TGCGCCAGCAGCCAAGATCCAGCGGGCCAATCCTACGAGCAGTACTTC.